These T cell receptor beta chains were read from a single sample in a study of blood T cell repertoires in COVID-19. The repertoire was sequenced with immunoSEQ multiplex PCR; TCRdb's copy has only in-frame clones and lacks some. The sample holds some 270,000 clones, 80% to 90% seen once. The sample was PBMCs or T cells enriched from blood (not recorded which). All receptors derive from a woman aged 40 to 50 who had been exposed to COVID-19. Each CDR3 is given with its conserved first and last residue. A D gene is named only where the DNA matches it firmly. Size tells how often a clone was seen (once, few, many) or the class of an expanded clone, and some rows leave it out.

d_gene | abundance | j_gene | v_gene | len | CDR3nt | CDR3aa
. | . | TRBJ1-3 | TRBV6-5 | 11 | TGTGCCTTACGGGTCGGAAACACCATATATTTT | CALRVGNTIYF
TRBD1 | once | TRBJ1-1 | TRBV4-1 | 15 | TGCGCCAGCAGCCTTGACAGGGGCCCGAACACTGAAGCTTTCTTT | CASSLDRGPNTEAFF
. | . | TRBJ2-7 | TRBV4-3 | 15 | TGCGCCAGCAGCCAAGATCTGAGGGACTCCTACGAGCAGTACTTC | CASSQDLRDSYEQYF
TRBD1 | . | TRBJ2-1 | TRBV2 | 15 | TGTGCCAGTCTCCTGCGGACAGGGGTGGTCAATGAGCAGTTCTTC | CASLLRTGVVNEQFF
. | . | TRBJ2-3 | TRBV5-6 | 13 | TGTGCCAGCAGCTTGGGCGGGGCCGATACGCAGTATTTT | CASSLGGADTQYF
TRBD1 | . | TRBJ1-2 | TRBV5-1 | 14 | TGCGCCAGCAGCTCCGGACAGGTTAACTATGGCTACACCTTC | CASSSGQVNYGYTF
TRBD2 | . | TRBJ2-7 | TRBV6-1 | 16 | TGTGCCAGCAGTGAAATGGGGAGCGGGATCCCCTACGAGCAGTACTTC | CASSEMGSGIPYEQYF
TRBD2 | . | TRBJ2-1 | TRBV30 | 14 | TGTGCCTGGATCGGGACTAGTCGCTACAATGAGCAGTTCTTC | CAWIGTSRYNEQFF
TRBD1 | . | TRBJ1-1 | TRBV19 | 15 | TGTGCCAGTAGTACCGTGGGACAGGGAGACACTGAAGCTTTCTTT | CASSTVGQGDTEAFF
TRBD2 | . | TRBJ2-1 | TRBV2 | 13 | TGTGCCAGCTCGGTAGCGGGAAGGGCTGAGCAGTTCTTC | CASSVAGRAEQFF
TRBD1 | large | TRBJ2-7 | TRBV2 | 17 | TGTGCCAGCAGTGAAGCGCGGGACAGGGGGTCCTCCTACGAGCAGTACTTC | CASSEARDRGSSYEQYF
TRBD1 | . | TRBJ1-1 | TRBV5-1 | 14 | TGTGCCAGCAGAGTGGGACAGACGAACACTGAAGCTTTCTTT | CASRVGQTNTEAFF
. | . | TRBJ1-5 | TRBV28 | 20 | TGTGCCAGCAGTGCAACCCCGACAGGCTCTTCCCTTTATGGCAATCAGCCCCAGCATTTT | CASSATPTGSSLYGNQPQHF
. | . | TRBJ2-3 | TRBV5-1 | 15 | TGCGCCAGCAGCTTGGCCGGACATCACACAGATACGCAGTATTTT | CASSLAGHHTDTQYF
. | . | TRBJ1-6 | TRBV9 | 18 | TGTGCCAGCAGCGTAGAACCCCACCACGGCTCCTATAATTCACCCCTCCACTTT | CASSVEPHHGSYNSPLHF
TRBD1 | . | TRBJ1-4 | TRBV5-5 | 15 | TGTGCCAGCAGCTTAGACAGGGTGGCTAATGAAAAACTGTTTTTT | CASSLDRVANEKLFF
. | . | TRBJ1-2 | TRBV7-2 | 14 | TGTGCCAGCAGCTTAGAGACAGCCAACTATGGCTACACCTTC | CASSLETANYGYTF
. | . | TRBJ2-7 | TRBV2 | 13 | TGTGCCAGCGGGAAGGGACTGCCCTACGAGCAGTACTTC | CASGKGLPYEQYF
. | . | TRBJ1-5 | TRBV28 | 16 | TGTGCCAGCAGTTTATTGGGAAGGGGCGAGAATCAGCCCCAGCATTTT | CASSLLGRGENQPQHF
TRBD1 | . | TRBJ1-4 | TRBV28 | 16 | TGTGCCAGCAGTTTAGGGACAGGGGGTGTTAATGAAAAACTGTTTTTT | CASSLGTGGVNEKLFF
. | . | TRBJ1-2 | TRBV28 | 15 | TGTGCCAGCAGTTTTCTTAGGGGAGGACCCTATGGCTACACCTTC | CASSFLRGGPYGYTF
. | once | TRBJ2-5 | TRBV7-8 | 13 | TGTGCCAGCAGCTTAATTTTTCGGGAGACCCAGTACTTC | CASSLIFRETQYF
TRBD1 | . | TRBJ1-5 | TRBV19 | 15 | TGTGCCAGTAGTAGGGGTCAACAGGGGTATCAGCCCCAGCATTTT | CASSRGQQGYQPQHF
. | . | TRBJ1-4 | TRBV29-1 | 13 | TGCAGCGTTATGGGGGGAAGTAATGAAAAACTGTTTTTT | CSVMGGSNEKLFF
. | . | TRBJ2-2 | TRBV24-1 | 17 | TGTGCCACCAGTGACCCGTCCAGGGGGGCCGGGACCGGGGAGCTGTTTTTT | CATSDPSRGAGTGELFF
. | . | TRBJ2-3 | TRBV12-3/TRBV12-4 | 13 | TGTGCCAGCAGGGGGCCGGGTTCAGATACGCAGTATTTT | CASRGPGSDTQYF
. | few | TRBJ1-2 | TRBV6-5 | 12 | TGTGCCAGCAGTTACTCAATCCAGGGCTACACCTTC | CASSYSIQGYTF
TRBD2 | few | TRBJ2-3 | TRBV4-3 | 15 | TGCGCCAGCAGCCACCAAGCGGGAGACACAGATACGCAGTATTTT | CASSHQAGDTDTQYF
. | . | TRBJ2-7 | TRBV7-2 | 14 | TGTGCCAGCAGCCTCATGCAGGGGCCCTACGAGCAGTACTTC | CASSLMQGPYEQYF
TRBD1 | once | TRBJ2-1 | TRBV9 | 14 | TGTGCCAGCAGCGCAAATACAGGGGGCAATGAGCAGTTCTTC | CASSANTGGNEQFF
. | . | TRBJ1-4 | TRBV13 | 14 | TGTGCCAGCAGCTTGGGCAGCTTTAATGAAAAACTGTTTTTT | CASSLGSFNEKLFF
. | few | TRBJ2-1 | TRBV4-2 | 13 | TGTGCCAGCGGGGGCGACTCCTACAATGAGCAGTTCTTC | CASGGDSYNEQFF
. | . | TRBJ2-1 | TRBV28 | 14 | TGTGCCAGCACGGGAACGGGCTCCTACAATGAGCAGTTCTTC | CASTGTGSYNEQFF
. | . | TRBJ2-3 | TRBV11-2 | 15 | TGTGCCAGCAGCTTAGGTGCCGGTCGCACAGATACGCAGTATTTT | CASSLGAGRTDTQYF
. | . | TRBJ1-1 | TRBV7-2 | 15 | TGTGCCAGCAGCTTAGAAGGCAGGGTGAACACTGAAGCTTTCTTT | CASSLEGRVNTEAFF
. | . | TRBJ1-1 | TRBV9 | 12 | TGTGCCAGCAGCGTAGGAAAGAGGGAAGCTTTCTTT | CASSVGKREAFF
. | once | TRBJ2-7 | TRBV7-3 | 15 | TGTGCCAGCAGCTTATGGGCCGGGGGCTCCTACGAGCAGTACTTC | CASSLWAGGSYEQYF
TRBD2 | . | TRBJ2-7 | TRBV4-2 | 16 | TGTGCCAGCAGCCAAGTAGCTAGCGGGGGGGTTTACGAGCAGTACTTC | CASSQVASGGVYEQYF
. | . | TRBJ2-4 | TRBV18 | 16 | TGTGCCAGCTCACCAGTGGGGGGGCCGGCCAAAAACATTCAGTACTTC | CASSPVGGPAKNIQYF
. | once | TRBJ1-1 | TRBV5-4 | 18 | TGTGCCAGCAGCTTGACAGGGTTTGAACGAGACGGGGACACTGAAGCTTTCTTT | CASSLTGFERDGDTEAFF
. | . | TRBJ2-1 | TRBV3-1/TRBV3-2 | 15 | TGTGCCAGCAGCCAAGAGGGGAGCTCCTACAATGAGCAGTTCTTC | CASSQEGSSYNEQFF
. | . | TRBJ2-1 | TRBV30 | 10 | TGTGCCTGGAGCCGGAATGAGCAGTTCTTC | CAWSRNEQFF
. | once | TRBJ1-1 | TRBV4-3 | 14 | TGCGCCAGCAGCCAAGACAGGCTGAACACTGAAGCTTTCTTT | CASSQDRLNTEAFF
TRBD2 | . | TRBJ2-3 | TRBV14 | 17 | TGTGCCAGCAGCTTCGGACTAGCGGGGGTCCGGACAGATACGCAGTATTTT | CASSFGLAGVRTDTQYF
. | once | TRBJ1-4 | TRBV7-2 | 13 | TGTGCCAGCAGCCCCTGGGACACGGGGGGACTGTTTTTT | CASSPWDTGGLFF
TRBD2 | . | TRBJ2-1 | TRBV7-3 | 15 | TGTGCCAGCAGCGGGACTAGCGGGGGTTACAATGAGCAGTTCTTC | CASSGTSGGYNEQFF